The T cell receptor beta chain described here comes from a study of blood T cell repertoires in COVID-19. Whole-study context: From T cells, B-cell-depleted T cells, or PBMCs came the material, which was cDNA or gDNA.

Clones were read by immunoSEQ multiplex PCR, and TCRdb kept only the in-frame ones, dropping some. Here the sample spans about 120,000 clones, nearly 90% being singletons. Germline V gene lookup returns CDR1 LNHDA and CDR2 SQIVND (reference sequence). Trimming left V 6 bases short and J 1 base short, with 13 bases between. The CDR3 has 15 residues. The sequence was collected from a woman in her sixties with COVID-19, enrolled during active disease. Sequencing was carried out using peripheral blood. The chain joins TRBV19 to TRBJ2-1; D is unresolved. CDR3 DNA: TGTGCCAGTAGGACTGACGTTTTGTCCTACAATGAGCAGTTCTTC. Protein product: CASRTDVLSYNEQFF.